This T cell receptor beta chain was documented in a study of T cell responses to AZD1222 COVID-19 vaccine. There are 15 residues in the CDR3. The J segment lost 5 bases and the V segment lost 0 bases, leaving 4 bases of the junction unmatched. Germline lookup yields CDR1 MGHRA and CDR2 YSYEKL. Profiled with immunoSEQ multiplex PCR; TCRdb holds only in-frame clones, not every one. The table records tens of thousands of clones, 86% of them present only once. The sequence was obtained from an adult in good health. The V call is TRBV4-1, the J call TRBJ2-7; 10 nucleotides line up with TRBD1. Source: peripheral blood, taken on day 0 of AZD1222 vaccination. The CDR3 DNA is TGCGCCAGCAGCCAAGAGGGACAGGGGATCGACGAGCAGTACTTC. It is translated as CASSQEGQGIDEQYF.